This T cell receptor beta chain was retrieved from a study of blood T cell repertoires in COVID-19 (TCRdb year 2020). Some background on the complete study: Collaborator samples came from the United States, Italy and Spain and covered acute and convalescent phases of COVID-19. The prospective study material was composed of cDNA or gDNA derived from T cells, B-cell-depleted T cells, or PBMCs. Subjects who had been exposed to COVID-19, were actively infected with it, or had recovered from it provided the deeply sampled blood TCRbeta repertoires that made up the dataset. Samples were obtained from the ongoing ImmuneRACE study (first 160 participants) and from 1,254 subjects provided by 6 global collaborators. A de-identified subject ID, COVID-19 status, age in years and sex were almost always included in the sample metadata. The repertoires were made available in a free public database intended to serve as a resource for research on the immune response to SARS-CoV-2. Where available, HLA class I and class II types were obtained from metadata supplied by the sample provider rather than from assay-based typing. Overall study results and their limits: The amount of clinical and demographic metadata varied by source and participant and was provided uncurated.

Of note for this clone: The clone's antigen remains unknown. No qualities accompany the bases; no much larger clone lies one base away.

Participants in the prospective study were enrolled through a virtual design, were aged 18 to 89 years, and lived in some 24 United States geographic areas. Cohort assignment in the prospective study relied on participant-reported clinical history from a screening survey and a study questionnaire. Recovered participants in ImmuneRACE Cohort 3 were defined by two consecutive negative NP/OP PCR tests, clearance by a healthcare professional, or resolution of symptoms. In the prospective study, mobile phlebotomists collected whole blood, serum and a nasopharyngeal or oropharyngeal swab from each participant. Participants in the prospective study had the option to provide additional blood draws and questionnaires over a roughly 2-month period. Before DNA extraction, blood samples from the prospective study were shipped at room temperature or frozen. TCRbeta CDR3 regions were amplified from genomic DNA using the immunoSEQ Assay, a bias-controlled multiplex PCR. As for the authors' bioinformatics: The number of nucleated cells in each sample was estimated by amplification of reference gene primers within the assay. To quantify the absolute abundance of each unique TCRbeta CDR3 rearrangement, sequence reads were collapsed and filtered. For each sample, productive Simpson clonality was calculated by taking the square root of Simpson's diversity index across productive rearrangements. This is the immuneACCESS table as TCRdb keeps it, with only in-frame sequences that have V and J called. A part of the clones is gone; compared with another copy, unresolved V genes explain less than half, and the rest is unexplained. Clonal size and the V and J genes are those of that table, whereas D and trimming came from the DNA. Present in this sample are some 310,000 clones, roughly nine tenths of which were seen just once. The top ten constitute over 8.5% of the sample.

This receptor was taken from a woman in her 30s who had recovered from COVID-19. Sequenced sample: PBMCs or T cells enriched from blood (not recorded which).

The CDR3 loop reads CASSPAGVDNSPLHF. The nucleotides are TGTGCCAGCTCACCCGCAGGGGTTGATAATTCACCCCTCCACTTT. The rearrangement joined TRBV18 to TRBJ1-6; the D gene is perhaps TRBD1, from 6 matching bases. Reading the germline V gene gives CDR1 KGHSH and CDR2 LQKENI. The CDR3 sequence holds 15 residues, the cysteine and phenylalanine included. Only CDR3 DNA is held: 45 bases, read in frame from base 1. The junction shows trimming of 3 bases on V and 5 bases on J, plus 11 bases between the germline ends.